Listed below are T cell receptor beta chains from one sample, sequenced in a study of blood T cell repertoires in COVID-19. Sequencing was performed with immunoSEQ multiplex PCR; in TCRdb, only in-frame clones are kept and a portion is missing. The top ten clones hold more than 3.5% of a sample with about 220,000 clones, 86% of them seen once. The sample consisted of PBMCs or T cells enriched from blood (not recorded which). These receptors all stem from a woman aged 40-49 years with acute COVID-19. CDR3s leave out the opening cysteine and the closing phenylalanine or tryptophan. A D gene is named only where the DNA matches it firmly. Size is stated for part of the rows, as once, few or many counts, or as a class when the clone is expanded.

d_call	cdr3_length	v_call	clone_size	j_call	cdr3_aa
-	11	TRBV5-4	-	TRBJ2-2	ASSLSKSGELF
-	14	TRBV11-2	-	TRBJ1-2	ASSLGPGNVGYGYT
-	11	TRBV19	-	TRBJ1-2	ASSIASLSGYT
-	11	TRBV7-9	-	TRBJ1-1	ASSKGGNTEAF
-	11	TRBV5-1	-	TRBJ1-6	ASRLAGPEPLH
TRBD1	11	TRBV10-3	-	TRBJ2-7	AIRGQGSDEQY
-	13	TRBV9	once	TRBJ2-7	ASSSGGPWSREQY
-	14	TRBV5-5	-	TRBJ1-2	ASSLSLLVGSYGYT
-	14	TRBV9	-	TRBJ2-1	ASSPPAGSSYNEQF
-	12	TRBV7-3	-	TRBJ2-7	ASSLMGQVSEQY
TRBD2	14	TRBV19	-	TRBJ2-1	ASTRHGGTPGNEQF
TRBD2	16	TRBV2	-	TRBJ2-5	ASSVGRGAGPSGETQY
TRBD2	17	TRBV30	-	TRBJ2-5	AWSVQVGASGGPYETQY
-	13	TRBV2	-	TRBJ1-6	ASRPTQGWNSPLH
-	14	TRBV30	-	TRBJ1-3	AWSQLRGFGGNTIY
TRBD1	11	TRBV10-3	-	TRBJ2-7	AISPDRFYEQY
TRBD2	14	TRBV5-1	-	TRBJ2-1	ASSQVPGGLYNEQF
-	11	TRBV4-1	-	TRBJ1-5	ASSQDLIQPQH
-	11	TRBV19	-	TRBJ1-1	ASSMGGNTEAF
-	13	TRBV7-6	-	TRBJ1-1	ASSLDPGASTEAF
-	11	TRBV10-3	-	TRBJ1-5	AISESPDQPQH
TRBD1	12	TRBV24-1	-	TRBJ1-5	ATSSQGAGQPQH
-	14	TRBV14	once	TRBJ2-1	ASSFGRQGAYNEQF
-	11	TRBV19	-	TRBJ1-5	ASTGVGAEPQH
-	13	TRBV6-6	-	TRBJ2-1	ASSYSMGGANEQF
TRBD1	15	TRBV30	few	TRBJ1-1	ASPKTQNRGLNTEAF
TRBD1	15	TRBV24-1	few	TRBJ2-1	ATSARPRDRTYNEQF
-	12	TRBV19	-	TRBJ1-1	ASSIAGMGTEAF
-	14	TRBV7-2	-	TRBJ1-1	ASSPLSFARAEKAF
TRBD2	13	TRBV27	-	TRBJ2-1	ASQKSGGVNNEQF
TRBD1	12	TRBV2	-	TRBJ2-1	ASSDNRGNNEQF
-	13	TRBV7-9	-	TRBJ2-1	ASSLGVGEGHEQF
TRBD2	16	TRBV2	-	TRBJ2-1	ARAWGLADLSSYNEQF
TRBD1	11	TRBV12-5	-	TRBJ1-6	ASGLGTGRALH
-	13	TRBV18	once	TRBJ1-5	ASSRGSGGNQPQH
-	10	TRBV6-5	-	TRBJ1-3	ASTSSGNTIY
-	10	TRBV18	-	TRBJ1-1	ASSQGSRAAF
-	14	TRBV3-1/TRBV3-2	-	TRBJ2-1	ASSQGDLSSYNEQF
TRBD1	14	TRBV5-1	few	TRBJ1-1	ASSPRTGWSGTEAF
TRBD1	11	TRBV27	-	TRBJ1-5	ASKPGQNQPQH
-	13	TRBV19	-	TRBJ1-6	ASSILRRDNSPLH
TRBD1	11	TRBV7-3	-	TRBJ1-2	ASSHRGGGGYT
-	12	TRBV18	-	TRBJ2-3	ASSRSSGADTQY
TRBD2	10	TRBV5-1	-	TRBJ2-7	ASSGLAGQLY
TRBD2	12	TRBV27	-	TRBJ2-1	ASSVGGTNNEQF
TRBD1	14	TRBV11-2	-	TRBJ1-3	ASSTPITGAGNTIY
-	11	TRBV6-5	-	TRBJ1-2	ASSAEVNYGYT
TRBD1	13	TRBV6-2/TRBV6-3	-	TRBJ2-1	ASSSGQGLVDEQF
-	13	TRBV3-1/TRBV3-2	-	TRBJ2-3	ASSQDQGRTDTQY
TRBD2	14	TRBV5-1	-	TRBJ2-7	ASSPGLAGGTYEQY
-	12	TRBV7-9	-	TRBJ1-1	ASSSSWPNTEAF
-	12	TRBV9	-	TRBJ1-5	ASSPGGSNQPQH
-	10	TRBV20-1	-	TRBJ1-1	SASQGIAEAF
TRBD2	13	TRBV5-4	-	TRBJ2-1	ASSLGGGSYNEQF
-	14	TRBV7-2	few	TRBJ1-5	ASSLYSGTRTQPQH